The 30 T cell receptor beta chains below were found in one sample sequenced in a study of cytotoxic CD8 clonotypes in ibrutinib-treated CLL. Some clones are missing from TCRdb's copy, which holds only in-frame ones; the method was immunoSEQ multiplex PCR. The sample has about 49,000 clones, roughly 50% seen once. Sample: PBMCs, taken after 12 months of ibrutinib treatment. The source of these receptors is a human donor with chronic lymphocytic leukemia.

This clone has just a few counts. This chain joins TRBV7-8 and TRBJ1-2; weak D call: TRBD1 (5 bases). V lost 5 bases, J lost 6 bases, and 13 bases lay in between. CDR3 size: 13 residues. CDR1 and CDR2 (germline): SGHVS, FQNEAQ. The CDR3 sequence is CASSAQGAHGYTF. The DNA of the CDR3 is TGTGCCAGCAGCGCCCAGGGAGCCCATGGCTACACCTTC. The full variable domain, rest sourced from reference TRBV7-8 and TRBJ1-2, is GAGVSQSPRYKVAKRGQDVALRCDPISGHVSLFWYQQALGQGPEFLTYFQNEAQLDKSGLPSDRFFAERPEGSVSTLKIQRTQQEDSAVYLCASSAQGAHGYTFGSGTRLTVV.

This chain links TRBV29-1 with TRBJ2-7; D ambiguous. CDR3 length equals 12 residues. In germline, CDR1 is SQVTM, CDR2 ANQGSEA. Trimming stripped 1 base from V and 1 base from J, with 5 bases between. CDR3 region: CSVEVESYEQYF. The CDR3 DNA reads as TGCAGCGTTGAAGTGGAGTCCTACGAGCAGTACTTC.

The rearrangement links TRBV4-2 to TRBJ1-1; 9 nucleotides align to TRBD1. The CDR3 is made up of 15 amino acids. V lost 4 bases and J lost 5; bases outside the gene matches: 8. The germline V gene encodes CDR1 LGHNA and CDR2 YNFKEQ. This CDR3 is CASSLGTGRGTEAFF. For the CDR3, the DNA is TGTGCCAGCAGCCTCGGGACAGGGCGGGGAACTGAAGCTTTCTTT.

This clone has more than one count but fewer than ten. The V call is TRBV6-5, the J call TRBJ2-1, with 8 bases fitting TRBD1. The CDR3 contains 14 residues. Germline-derived CDR1 and CDR2 are MNHEY and SVGAGI. V lost 7 bases, J lost 7 bases, and 9 bases stayed unmatched. Here the CDR3 DNA reads TGTGCCAGCAAGCCGGGACAGGCCCCTAATGAGCAGTTCTTC. Its protein is CASKPGQAPNEQFF.

This clone appeared a few times. The chain employs TRBV6-6 and TRBJ2-7; D unresolved. The ends were cut back, 7 bases at V and 6 bases at J, with 10 bases in the middle. There are 11 residues in the CDR3. Germline V gives CDR1 MNHNY, CDR2 SVGAGI (reference sequence). The CDR3 sequence is CASISGSEQYF. The CDR3 DNA follows: TGTGCCAGCATCTCCGGATCCGAGCAGTACTTC.

This clone was seen only a few times. The chain combines TRBV5-1 with TRBJ1-5, with 7 bases aligning to TRBD1. Germline V gene sequence: CDR1 SGHRS, CDR2 YFSETQ. The junction had 8 bases not matched to a gene; V was cut back by 4 bases and J by 4 bases. This CDR3 comprises 15 residues. CDR3 DNA: TGCGCCAGCAGCATTGCTGGACAGGCTAATCAGCCCCAGCATTTT. Translated: CASSIAGQANQPQHF.

J is TRBJ2-3 and V is TRBV29-1; the match to TRBD1 covers 10 bases. The CDR3 runs 16 residues. J lost 2 bases, V lost 8 bases, and 13 bases had no gene match. Germline V CDR1 and CDR2: SQVTM, ANQGSEA. The CDR3 DNA is TGCAGCACTAGAGGGGGACAGGGGAGGTACACAGATACGCAGTATTTT. As protein: CSTRGGQGRYTDTQYF.

The chain uses TRBV12-5 and TRBJ2-1, with 8 bases aligning to TRBD1. The V and J ends lost 4 bases and 6 bases, in that order; junction bases with no gene match: 5. From germline, CDR1 is LGHNT and CDR2 FRNRAP. There are 14 residues in the CDR3. CDR3 bases: TGTGCTAGTGGTTCCGGACAGGGAGTCAATGAGCAGTTCTTC. This sequence encodes CASGSGQGVNEQFF. Combining the CDR3 with reference TRBV12-5 and TRBJ2-1 gives the whole variable domain DARVTQTPRHKVTEMGQEVTMRCQPILGHNTVFWYRQTMMQGLELLAYFRNRAPLDDSGMPKDRFSAEMPDATLATLKIQPSEPRDSAVYFCASGSGQGVNEQFFGPGTRLTVL.

For the CDR3, the DNA is TGTGCCAGCAGCTTTTCGGCCTACGAGCAGTACTTC. Translated: CASSFSAYEQYF. The chain carries TRBV7-6 and TRBJ2-7; no clear D. The CDR3 is 12 residues long. V gave up 3 bases and J gave up 2 bases, with 5 bases separating them. Germline CDR1 is SGHVS and CDR2 is FNYEAQ.

This clone showed up just a few times. The gene calls are TRBV28 and TRBJ2-5; 13 bases fit TRBD2. The germline CDR1 and CDR2 sequences are MDHEN and SYDVKM. The CDR3 consists of 15 residues. V gave up 8 bases and J gave up 2 bases; unmatched junction bases: 5. As DNA, the CDR3 is TGTGCCAGCGGGGGACTAGCGGGACAACAAGAGACCCAGTACTTC. Translating gives CASGGLAGQQETQYF.

This clone occurred a few times. The chain employs TRBV5-1 and TRBJ2-7; D is unresolved. The CDR3 loop spans 14 amino acids. The germline V gene has CDR1 SGHRS and CDR2 YFSETQ. V was trimmed by 4 bases and J by 4 bases, leaving 15 bases between them. The CDR3 region is CASSADSTPYEQYF. The CDR3 region has the DNA TGCGCCAGCAGCGCGGATTCTACCCCTTACGAGCAGTACTTC.

The CDR3 nucleotides read TGTGCCAGCGCATTTTTTGGGTCTCGCGAGCAGTACTTC. Amino acid sequence: CASAFFGSREQYF. J is TRBJ2-7 and V is TRBV27; no clear D. Germline lookup yields CDR1 MNHEY and CDR2 SMNVEV (reference sequence). Trimming pared 8 bases from V and 6 bases from J, leaving 17 bases between. CDR3 size: 13 residues.

The chain carries TRBV5-4 and TRBJ1-2; 8 bases are shared with TRBD1. CDR1 SGHNT and CDR2 YYREEE come from the germline V gene (reference sequence). J gave up 6 bases and V 4 bases, and 5 bases lay outside the gene matches. This CDR3 spans 13 amino acids. CDR3 protein: CASSPQTGDGYTF. The CDR3 coding sequence is TGTGCCAGCAGCCCCCAGACAGGGGATGGCTACACCTTC.

This sequence joins TRBV27 and TRBJ1-1, with 7 bases aligning to TRBD1. From germline, CDR1 is MNHEY and CDR2 SMNVEV (reference sequence). J lost 3 bases, V lost 6 bases, and 7 bases had no gene match. This CDR3 is 14 amino acids long. The CDR3, as DNA: TGTGCCAGCAGGACGGGACAGATATACACTGAAGCTTTCTTT. Translated, it gives CASRTGQIYTEAFF.

This clone has at least ten counts. This rearrangement joins TRBV28 to TRBJ1-2, with D perhaps matching TRBD1 (5 bases). The CDR3 is made up of 14 amino acids. CDR1 and CDR2 from the germline V gene are MDHEN and SYDVKM. Trimming removed 5 bases from V and 4 bases from J, with 14 bases in between. For the CDR3, the DNA is TGTGCCAGCAGTCCTCACGGGGCGGGCTATGGCTACACCTTC. Protein: CASSPHGAGYGYTF.

This clone was picked up a small number of times. V usage is TRBV30 and J usage is TRBJ1-2; 10 nucleotides align to TRBD1. CDR1 is GTSNPN, CDR2 SVGIG, per germline (reference sequence). J gave up 7 bases and V 8 bases, and 7 bases lay outside the gene matches. The CDR3 has 12 residues. This chain's CDR3 is CAGDRGLGGYTF. Here the CDR3 DNA reads TGTGCCGGTGACAGGGGGCTGGGTGGCTACACCTTC.

This chain joins TRBV28 and TRBJ1-1, with D perhaps TRBD1 (6 bases). V was pared by 4 bases and J by 1 base, with 16 bases between. This CDR3 has 16 amino acids. Germline loops: CDR1 MDHEN, CDR2 SYDVKM. CDR3: CASSSSGAGPNTEAFF. CDR3 nucleotide sequence: TGTGCCAGCAGTTCCTCGGGGGCAGGGCCGAACACTGAAGCTTTCTTT.

V and J are TRBV27 and TRBJ1-1; D is perhaps TRBD1 (5 bases). Germline V gene sequence: CDR1 MNHEY, CDR2 SMNVEV (reference sequence). There are 16 residues in the CDR3. Trimming pared 3 bases from V and 0 bases from J, leaving 14 bases between. Here the CDR3 DNA reads TGTGCCAGCAGTTTCTCGGGACGAACCTTGAACACTGAAGCTTTCTTT. Residues: CASSFSGRTLNTEAFF.

A remark on this clone: This may arise from a read error, as a much more abundant clone is one base away. The rearrangement links TRBV6-6 to TRBJ1-1; D remains unclear. This CDR3 comprises 15 residues. Germline loops: CDR1 MNHNY, CDR2 SVGAGI (reference sequence). The CDR3 sequence: CASSPSRAANTKAFF. DNA for the CDR3: TGTGCCAGCAGCCCCTCACGGGCAGCGAACACTAAAGCTTTCTTT.

The V and J genes are TRBV2 and TRBJ2-7; D unresolved. The length of the CDR3 is 12 residues. Germline V lookup: CDR1 SNHLY, CDR2 FYNNEI. Deletions cut 9 bases from V and 2 bases from J, with 11 bases between. The CDR3 bases are TGTGCCAGAGGCGACGGACCCTACGAGCAGTACTTC. Its protein product is CARGDGPYEQYF.

The CDR3 sequence is CASSPGTAQETQYF. CDR3 in DNA: TGTGCCAGCAGTCCGGGGACGGCCCAAGAGACCCAGTACTTC. The chain combines TRBV6-6 with TRBJ2-5, with D possibly called TRBD1 or TRBD2 (5 bases each). The germline V and J ends were trimmed by 5 bases and 1 base, with 11 bases remaining between them. The CDR3 runs to 14 residues. Per germline, CDR1 MNHNY and CDR2 SVGAGI (reference sequence).

This rearrangement joins TRBV18 to TRBJ2-1; the match to TRBD2 covers 7 bases. Germline CDR1 and CDR2: KGHSH and LQKENI. CDR3 length: 15 amino acids. V was pared by 5 bases and J by 5 bases, with 9 bases of the junction left unmatched. The CDR3 DNA sequence: TGTGCCAGCTCATCGGCCGGGACTAAGGACAATGAGCAGTTCTTC. Its protein product is CASSSAGTKDNEQFF.

The chain uses TRBV9 and TRBJ2-3; 10 bases match TRBD2. Germline V gives CDR1 SGDLS, CDR2 YYNGEE. J was trimmed by 0 bases and V by 6 bases; bases with no gene match: 7. The CDR3 is made up of 16 amino acids. The CDR3 region is CASTMGLAQSTDTQYF. CDR3 nucleotide sequence: TGTGCCAGCACTATGGGACTAGCGCAAAGCACAGATACGCAGTATTTT. Supplemented by reference TRBV9 and TRBJ2-3, the full variable domain reads DSGVTQTPKHLITATGQRVTLRCSPRSGDLSVYWYQQSLDQGLQFLIQYYNGEERAKGNILERFSAQQFPDLHSELNLSSLELGDSALYFCASTMGLAQSTDTQYFGPGTRLTVL.

There are a few counts of this clone. The chain joins TRBV5-1 to TRBJ2-3; TRBD2 matches at 11 bases. Trimming cost V 1 base and J 6 bases; bases outside gene matches: 7. CDR3 length: 16 amino acids. CDR1 SGHRS and CDR2 YFSETQ come from the germline V gene. Written as DNA, the CDR3 is TGCGCCAGCAGCTTGACTAGCGGGAGTGTCAGTGATACGCAGTATTTT. This gives the protein CASSLTSGSVSDTQYF.

The gene calls are TRBV28 and TRBJ2-3; no reliable D call. This CDR3 is built from 18 residues. The germline V gene has CDR1 MDHEN and CDR2 SYDVKM. V dropped 1 base and J dropped 3 bases, with 20 bases sitting between them. Here the CDR3 reads CASSLYVSFSLETDTQYF. The CDR3 region has the DNA TGTGCCAGCAGTTTATACGTCTCCTTCTCGCTAGAGACAGATACGCAGTATTTT.

This clone came up a few times. This chain links TRBV9 with TRBJ2-3; perhaps D is TRBD1 or TRBD2 (5 bases each). CDR3 length: 16 amino acids. The germline V gene has CDR1 SGDLS and CDR2 YYNGEE. V shed 2 bases and J shed 1 base, with 14 bases lying between them. CDR3 DNA sequence: TGTGCCAGCAGCGTCGCCGGGACGGTGGGCACAGATACGCAGTATTTT. Amino acid sequence: CASSVAGTVGTDTQYF. The full variable domain, completed using reference TRBV9 and TRBJ2-3, is DSGVTQTPKHLITATGQRVTLRCSPRSGDLSVYWYQQSLDQGLQFLIQYYNGEERAKGNILERFSAQQFPDLHSELNLSSLELGDSALYFCASSVAGTVGTDTQYFGPGTRLTVL.

This clone was counted only a few times. The rearrangement links TRBV5-1 to TRBJ2-5; tentative D call: TRBD1 (5 bases). Germline lookup yields CDR1 SGHRS and CDR2 YFSETQ. Trimming removed 0 bases from V and 5 bases from J, with 5 bases in between. The CDR3 contains 12 residues. The chain's CDR3 is CASSLEGETQYF. The CDR3, as DNA: TGCGCCAGCAGCTTGGAGGGGGAGACCCAGTACTTC.

This rearrangement joins TRBV27 to TRBJ1-4; 7 nucleotides line up with TRBD1. The germline gives CDR1 MNHEY, CDR2 SMNVEV (reference sequence). The J segment lost 5 bases and the V segment lost 3 bases, leaving 6 bases of the junction unmatched. The CDR3 is 15 residues long. The CDR3 nucleotides read TGTGCCAGCAGTTTGTGGTCAGGGGGAAATGAAAAACTGTTTTTT. Residues: CASSLWSGGNEKLFF.

The chain uses TRBV10-3 and TRBJ2-7, with 8 bases that match TRBD2. This CDR3 region has 15 residues. Germline loops: CDR1 ENHRY, CDR2 SYGVKD. Unmatched junction bases numbered 6, after V lost 0 bases and J lost 5 bases. CDR3 sequence: CAISESGGRRNEQYF. CDR3 nucleotides: TGTGCCATCAGTGAGTCGGGCGGGAGGAGGAACGAGCAGTACTTC.

The chain recombines TRBV7-6 with TRBJ1-2; possible D gene TRBD1, 6 bases. Germline V lookup: CDR1 SGHVS, CDR2 FNYEAQ. With 1 base removed from V and 7 bases from J, the gap between germline ends came to 13 bases. The CDR3 loop spans 14 amino acids. The CDR3 here is CASSLEIGGSGYTF. DNA for the CDR3: TGTGCCAGCAGCTTAGAGATAGGGGGTTCTGGCTACACCTTC.